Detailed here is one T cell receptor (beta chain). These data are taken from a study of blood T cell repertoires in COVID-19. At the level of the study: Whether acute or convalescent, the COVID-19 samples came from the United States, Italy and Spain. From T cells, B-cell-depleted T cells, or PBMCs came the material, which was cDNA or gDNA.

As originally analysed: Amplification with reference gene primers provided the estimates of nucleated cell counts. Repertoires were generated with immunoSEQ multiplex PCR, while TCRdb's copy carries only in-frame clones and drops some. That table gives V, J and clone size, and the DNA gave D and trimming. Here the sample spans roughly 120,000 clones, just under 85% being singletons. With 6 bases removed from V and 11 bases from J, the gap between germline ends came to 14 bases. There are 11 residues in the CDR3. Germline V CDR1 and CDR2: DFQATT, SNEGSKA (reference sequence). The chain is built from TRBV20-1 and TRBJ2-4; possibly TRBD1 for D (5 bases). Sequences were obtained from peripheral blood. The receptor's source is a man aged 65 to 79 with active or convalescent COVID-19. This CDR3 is CSARWTSLQYF. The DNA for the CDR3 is TGCAGTGCGAGGTGGACATCTCTTCAGTACTTC.